This T cell receptor beta chain was recovered during a study of response to subunit inactivated influenza vaccine. This clonotype was observed a few times. Antigen: not known. The CDR3 sequence is 15 residues long. Trimming pared 6 bases from V and 4 bases from J, leaving 17 bases between. Germline-derived CDR1 and CDR2 are KGHDR and SFDVKD. Findings and caveats of the study: The authors suggested that every seasonal influenza vaccination recruits few new T cells.

TCRdb re-called the RT-PCR reads through MiXCR, storing one row per CDR3 protein. Among 200,000 to 300,000 distinct CDR3 sequences, 10% to 15% were seen once, and the ten largest hold approximately 7.8%. Material: non-naive T cells sorted from PBMCs, obtained around two weeks before vaccination. The TCR was taken from a man aged 45-60 years who received an inactivated influenza vaccine. The V and J genes are TRBV24-1 and TRBJ1-1, with D maybe TRBD1 (6 bases). CDR3 in DNA: TGTGCCACCAGTTCAACACGAACAGGGTCCACTGAAGCTTTCTTT. Its protein is CATSSTRTGSTEAFF.